This T cell receptor (beta chain) is from a study of cytomegalovirus exposure and HLA in healthy donors. The V gene lost 5 bases and the J gene lost 7 bases, with 14 bases spanning the gap. The CDR3 covers 13 residues. CDR1 is SGHAT and CDR2 is FQNNGV in the germline V gene. Though probably carrying unrecorded immune exposures, donors were nominally healthy at sampling. The sample holds one count of this clone. The PCR made use of 60 Vbeta and 13 Jbeta primers. Profiled with immunoSEQ multiplex PCR; TCRdb holds only in-frame clones, not every one. This sample has 95,000 to 150,000 clones; over 65% occur once, and the top ten carry more than 1.5%.

V usage is TRBV11-2 and J usage is TRBJ1-2, with D possibly matching TRBD1 (5 bases). The sequencing input was PBMCs. This receptor was obtained from a man in his late teens or twenties in good health and CMV-seronegative. CDR3 nucleotide sequence: TGTGCCAGCAGCCGAAGCGGGGGGACTGGCTACACCTTC. Translated, it gives CASSRSGGTGYTF.